This TCR beta chain is drawn from a study of OX40 agonist ivuxolimab in advanced cancers. Turning to the overall study: Ivuxolimab, which targeted the costimulatory receptor OX40 (CD134), was an agonistic, fully human IgG2 monoclonal antibody. The purpose of peripheral TCRbeta sequencing was to test whether ivuxolimab changed TCR sequence diversity and led to clonal T-cell expansion. The monotherapy dose-escalation portion (N ≈ 57 patients) of the phase I ivuxolimab trial is reported in the paper. Of the approximately 50 dose-escalation patients, hepatocellular carcinoma was present in about 20, melanoma in roughly 15, renal cell carcinoma in 9 and head and neck cancer in 9. Intravenous ivuxolimab was administered to patients every 2 weeks at six dose levels: 0.01, 0.1, 0.3, 1.5, 3 and 10 mg/kg. In the dose-escalation cohort, 65% to 85% of patients were male, and the mean age was 60 years with a range of roughly 20 to 85. Partial responses were achieved by three dose-escalation patients, of whom one had hepatocellular carcinoma and two had cutaneous melanoma. Patients were allowed to have had prior anti-PD-1, anti-PD-L1 or anti-CTLA-4 therapy, and approximately 40% of the dose-escalation patients had previously received checkpoint inhibitors.

Patients with autoimmune disease history or receiving systemic immunosuppression were excluded from the trial. In every dose cohort, peripheral blood was drawn for TCR sequencing at baseline, cycle 4 day 1, and cycle 7 day 1. The samples were taken from a phase I, first-in-human, multicenter, open-label dose-escalation trial of ivuxolimab. Adults with locally advanced or metastatic melanoma, renal cell, hepatocellular, or head and neck squamous cell carcinoma were enrolled in the trial. Before TCR sequencing, CD4+ T cells and CD8+ T cells were sorted from peripheral blood as separate populations. Genomic DNA was extracted from sorted cells for sequencing of the TCRbeta CDR3 region. The immunoSEQ Assay was used to sequence the TCRbeta CDR3 regions. TCRdb holds this immuneACCESS table with in-frame rearrangements only. Some clones are missing; in checked studies, unresolved V genes explain under half, and the rest has no known cause. This sample holds approximately 25,000 clones; approximately 80% were observed only once. The ten largest clones add up to about 17% of the sample.

For this clone: Its recognized antigen is unknown. No clone much larger than this one lies a single base away; base qualities are absent.

From a lookup of the germline V gene, CDR1 and CDR2 are MNHEY and SVGAGI. The cysteine opens and the phenylalanine closes a CDR3 of 11 amino acids. The DNA shown is the 33-base CDR3, in frame from base 1. The junction shows trimming of 3 bases on V and 3 bases on J, plus 0 bases between the germline ends. Overall study results and their limits: Antigen specificity was not determined for the clonally expanded peripheral T cells. Clonal expansion of both CD4+ and CD8+ blood T cells was observed from baseline to week 6 at doses 0.1 to 3.0 mg/kg. In partial responders in the 0.1-3.0 mg/kg groups, normalized peripheral clonal expansion was found to be among the lowest, especially among CD8+ T cells. Low levels of normalized T-cell clonal expansion were also seen in some patients who did not respond. On average, CD8+ T cells showed more expanded clones than CD4+ T cells after ivuxolimab.

The chain joins TRBV6-5 to TRBJ1-3, with the D gene uncertain. The sequencing here drew on CD4+ or CD8+ T cells sorted from blood, taken in a trial of the OX40 agonist ivuxolimab. This clonotype originated in an adult with an advanced solid tumor such as melanoma, head and neck, liver or kidney cancer. The sequence in DNA is TGTGCCAGCAGTTATGGAAACACCATATATTTT. Translated, this is CASSYGNTIYF.